This is a list of T cell receptor beta chains from one sample in a study of cytomegalovirus exposure and HLA in healthy donors. Generated by immunoSEQ multiplex PCR, the TCRdb table keeps only in-frame clones and is missing some. This specimen shows about 210,000 clones; the ten leading clones hold approximately 1%. Sequenced: PBMCs. These receptors were obtained from a woman aged 25 to 39 in good health and CMV-seropositive. CDR3s include the opening cysteine and the closing phenylalanine or tryptophan. A D gene is named only where the DNA matches it firmly.

v_gene: TRBV4-3; d_gene: TRBD2; j_gene: TRBJ2-7; CDR3nt: TGCGCCAGCAGCCAAGTCGGGGGGTACGAGCAGTACTTC; CDR3aa: CASSQVGGYEQYF
v_gene: TRBV5-1; d_gene: -; j_gene: TRBJ1-5; CDR3nt: TGCGCCAGCAGCCCGGGACAATCCCCCAATCAGCCCCAGCATTTT; CDR3aa: CASSPGQSPNQPQHF
v_gene: TRBV4-2; d_gene: TRBD1; j_gene: TRBJ2-3; CDR3nt: TGTGCCAGCAGCCTGTCGGACAGGGAAGGGGATACGCAGTATTTT; CDR3aa: CASSLSDREGDTQYF
v_gene: TRBV9; d_gene: TRBD2; j_gene: TRBJ2-1; CDR3nt: TGTGCCAGCAGCGTGGCACTAGCGGGAGTGATCTACAATGAGCAGTTCTTC; CDR3aa: CASSVALAGVIYNEQFF
v_gene: TRBV28; d_gene: -; j_gene: TRBJ1-2; CDR3nt: TGTGCCAGCCGGGACACCTCGGCCTATGGCTACACCTTC; CDR3aa: CASRDTSAYGYTF
v_gene: TRBV13; d_gene: -; j_gene: TRBJ1-6; CDR3nt: TGTGCCAGCAGCTTAGGGGGACAAAATTCACCCCTCCACTTT; CDR3aa: CASSLGGQNSPLHF
v_gene: TRBV10-2; d_gene: TRBD1; j_gene: TRBJ2-5; CDR3nt: TGCGCCAGCAGTGATGGGACAGGGGTGAGAGTTTTCGAAGAGACCCAGTACTTC; CDR3aa: CASSDGTGVRVFEETQYF
v_gene: TRBV7-2; d_gene: -; j_gene: TRBJ2-3; CDR3nt: TGTGCCAGCACAAATCGGGCTAGCACGAGCACAGATACGCAGTATTTT; CDR3aa: CASTNRASTSTDTQYF
v_gene: TRBV7-2; d_gene: -; j_gene: TRBJ2-3; CDR3nt: TGTGCCAGCAGCTTAGCGTACCGGGCAGGGGGCACAGATACGCAGTATTTT; CDR3aa: CASSLAYRAGGTDTQYF
v_gene: TRBV5-1; d_gene: -; j_gene: TRBJ1-2; CDR3nt: TGCGCCAGCAGCCCCGCGGGGCCTAACTATGGCTACACCTTC; CDR3aa: CASSPAGPNYGYTF
v_gene: TRBV11-3; d_gene: TRBD1; j_gene: TRBJ2-7; CDR3nt: TGTGCCAGCAGCTTCGGACAGGGGCGTAAGCAGTACTTC; CDR3aa: CASSFGQGRKQYF
v_gene: TRBV5-3; d_gene: -; j_gene: TRBJ1-5; CDR3nt: TGTGCCAGAAGCTTGGTAGGACGCGGGTCCAACAATCAGCCCCAGCATTTT; CDR3aa: CARSLVGRGSNNQPQHF
v_gene: TRBV10-1; d_gene: TRBD2; j_gene: TRBJ2-1; CDR3nt: TGCGCCAGCAGTGAGTTACTAGCGGCCTCCTACAATGAGCAGTTCTTC; CDR3aa: CASSELLAASYNEQFF
v_gene: TRBV27; d_gene: TRBD2; j_gene: TRBJ2-7; CDR3nt: TGTGCCAGCAGTCCCGGGACTAGCGGAACCTACGAGCAGTACTTC; CDR3aa: CASSPGTSGTYEQYF
v_gene: TRBV7-2; d_gene: TRBD1; j_gene: TRBJ1-2; CDR3nt: TGTGCCAGCAGCCGCAATTTCAGGGGGCCGGCGAGCTATGGCTACACCTTC; CDR3aa: CASSRNFRGPASYGYTF
v_gene: TRBV7-2; d_gene: TRBD1; j_gene: TRBJ1-3; CDR3nt: TGTGCCAGCAGCCCGGGGACAGCTAGCTCTGGAAACACCATATATTTT; CDR3aa: CASSPGTASSGNTIYF
v_gene: TRBV29-1; d_gene: -; j_gene: TRBJ2-1; CDR3nt: TGCAGCGTTTCCGGTGAAAATGAGCAGTTCTTC; CDR3aa: CSVSGENEQFF
v_gene: TRBV4-3; d_gene: -; j_gene: TRBJ1-3; CDR3nt: TGCGCCAGCAGCCAAGTGTACCTGACAACGGGAAACACCATATATTTT; CDR3aa: CASSQVYLTTGNTIYF
v_gene: TRBV6-5; d_gene: -; j_gene: TRBJ1-1; CDR3nt: TGTGCCAGCAGTTACGGGGCAGAAGCTTTCTTT; CDR3aa: CASSYGAEAFF
v_gene: TRBV28; d_gene: -; j_gene: TRBJ1-3; CDR3nt: TGTGCCAGCAGTTTACGGCAGGGCACCATATATTTT; CDR3aa: CASSLRQGTIYF
v_gene: TRBV28; d_gene: TRBD2; j_gene: TRBJ2-7; CDR3nt: TGTGCCAGCAGCTTTCGCGGGGGTATTTACGAGCAGTACTTC; CDR3aa: CASSFRGGIYEQYF
v_gene: TRBV6-1; d_gene: -; j_gene: TRBJ2-1; CDR3nt: TGTGCCAGTGGAGGGGTTAGCTCCTACAATGAGCAGTTCTTC; CDR3aa: CASGGVSSYNEQFF
v_gene: TRBV29-1; d_gene: TRBD1; j_gene: TRBJ2-7; CDR3nt: TGCAGCGTAAGACAGGGGGCAAACTACGAGCAGTACTTC; CDR3aa: CSVRQGANYEQYF
v_gene: TRBV10-1; d_gene: TRBD2; j_gene: TRBJ2-1; CDR3nt: TGCGCCAGCAGTGCGAGCGGGAGCGACCCCTACAATGAGCAGTTCTTC; CDR3aa: CASSASGSDPYNEQFF
v_gene: TRBV27; d_gene: TRBD2; j_gene: TRBJ2-3; CDR3nt: TGTGCCAGCAGTTACGGGACTACCACAGATACGCAGTATTTT; CDR3aa: CASSYGTTTDTQYF
v_gene: TRBV2; d_gene: -; j_gene: TRBJ1-4; CDR3nt: TGTGCCAGCAACTTACTGCCGAATGAAAAACTGTTTTTT; CDR3aa: CASNLLPNEKLFF
v_gene: TRBV10-1; d_gene: TRBD1; j_gene: TRBJ1-2; CDR3nt: TGCGCCAGCAGCGATGGACAGGGCAAGACCGGCTACACCTTC; CDR3aa: CASSDGQGKTGYTF
v_gene: TRBV7-9; d_gene: TRBD1; j_gene: TRBJ2-5; CDR3nt: TGTGCCAGCAGCCCGGGACAGGAAAAAGAGACCCAGTACTTC; CDR3aa: CASSPGQEKETQYF
v_gene: TRBV19; d_gene: -; j_gene: TRBJ2-7; CDR3nt: TGTGCCAGTAGTCCCCGGGACATCTACGAGCAGTACTTC; CDR3aa: CASSPRDIYEQYF
v_gene: TRBV5-6; d_gene: -; j_gene: TRBJ2-5; CDR3nt: TGTGCCAGCAGCTCCATCCGGGACACTTATTCAAGAGAGACCCAGTACTTC; CDR3aa: CASSSIRDTYSRETQYF
v_gene: TRBV15; d_gene: -; j_gene: TRBJ1-5; CDR3nt: TGTGCCACCAGCAGAGATCTAGGAAATCAGCCCCAGCATTTT; CDR3aa: CATSRDLGNQPQHF
v_gene: TRBV10-3; d_gene: -; j_gene: TRBJ1-2; CDR3nt: TGTGCCATCAACGCGGCTTCCTCTAACTATGGCTACACCTTC; CDR3aa: CAINAASSNYGYTF
v_gene: TRBV19; d_gene: TRBD1; j_gene: TRBJ1-1; CDR3nt: TGTGCCAGTAGTCCGGGACAGGGAACGAACACTGAAGCTTTCTTT; CDR3aa: CASSPGQGTNTEAFF
v_gene: TRBV2; d_gene: TRBD2; j_gene: TRBJ2-5; CDR3nt: TGTGCCAGCAGTGAACTAGCGGGGCAAGAGACCCAGTACTTC; CDR3aa: CASSELAGQETQYF
v_gene: TRBV5-1; d_gene: -; j_gene: TRBJ1-1; CDR3nt: TGCGCCAGCAGCTTTATGGGGGGTACCGCGGGCACTGAAGCTTTCTTT; CDR3aa: CASSFMGGTAGTEAFF
v_gene: TRBV5-1; d_gene: TRBD1; j_gene: TRBJ1-2; CDR3nt: TGCGCCAGCAGCTTGGAGGGACAGGGGTCCTATGGCTACACCTTC; CDR3aa: CASSLEGQGSYGYTF
v_gene: TRBV28; d_gene: -; j_gene: TRBJ1-5; CDR3nt: TGTGCCAGCAGTACCCAGACGGGGGGTGGATGGCCCCAGCATTTT; CDR3aa: CASSTQTGGGWPQHF
v_gene: TRBV28; d_gene: TRBD1; j_gene: TRBJ2-5; CDR3nt: TGTGCCAGCAGACGACCCCGGGACAGGGGCCTAATGGGGGAGACCCAGTACTTC; CDR3aa: CASRRPRDRGLMGETQYF
v_gene: TRBV18; d_gene: -; j_gene: TRBJ2-1; CDR3nt: TGTGCCAGCTCACCGACAGAGAATGAGCAGTTCTTC; CDR3aa: CASSPTENEQFF
v_gene: TRBV7-9; d_gene: -; j_gene: TRBJ2-5; CDR3nt: TGTGCCAGCAGCTTAGTAGGAGGGCGGGAGACCCAGTACTTC; CDR3aa: CASSLVGGRETQYF
v_gene: TRBV2; d_gene: -; j_gene: TRBJ2-7; CDR3nt: TGTGCCTGCCGTTGGCGGAGCTCCTACGAGCAGTACTTC; CDR3aa: CACRWRSSYEQYF
v_gene: TRBV28; d_gene: -; j_gene: TRBJ1-5; CDR3nt: TGTGCCAGCAGGCAGGGATACGGCAATCAGCCCCAGCATTTT; CDR3aa: CASRQGYGNQPQHF
v_gene: TRBV5-1; d_gene: -; j_gene: TRBJ1-2; CDR3nt: TGCGCCAGCAGCTTGGGGGGCTTGCGAGGCTACACCTTC; CDR3aa: CASSLGGLRGYTF
v_gene: TRBV6-1; d_gene: TRBD1; j_gene: TRBJ1-5; CDR3nt: TGTGCCAGCAGTGAACTACCGACAGGGTTCGAACAGCCCCAGCATTTT; CDR3aa: CASSELPTGFEQPQHF
v_gene: TRBV6-5; d_gene: TRBD1; j_gene: TRBJ1-2; CDR3nt: TGTGCCAGCAGAGCCGACAGGGAGGTTAACTATGGCTACACCTTC; CDR3aa: CASRADREVNYGYTF
v_gene: TRBV19; d_gene: -; j_gene: TRBJ1-5; CDR3nt: TGTGCCAGTAGTATTGGAGTAGTAGGCAATCAGCCCCAGCATTTT; CDR3aa: CASSIGVVGNQPQHF
v_gene: TRBV9; d_gene: -; j_gene: TRBJ1-1; CDR3nt: TGTGCCAGCAGCGTGAGTCCGGGAAACACTGAAGCTTTCTTT; CDR3aa: CASSVSPGNTEAFF
v_gene: TRBV15; d_gene: -; j_gene: TRBJ1-4; CDR3nt: TGTGCCACCAGCAGAGCCGGAGCGGGGGAAAAACTGTTTTTT; CDR3aa: CATSRAGAGEKLFF
v_gene: TRBV19; d_gene: TRBD1; j_gene: TRBJ1-2; CDR3nt: TGTGCCAGTAGTATAGAGGCCCTACAGGGGCGGTATGGCTACACCTTC; CDR3aa: CASSIEALQGRYGYTF
v_gene: TRBV27; d_gene: TRBD1; j_gene: TRBJ2-7; CDR3nt: TGTGCCAGCAGTCCGGACAGGGGGCTGTACGAGCAGTACTTC; CDR3aa: CASSPDRGLYEQYF
v_gene: TRBV11-2; d_gene: TRBD2; j_gene: TRBJ2-2; CDR3nt: TGTGCCAGCAGACAAGGACTAGCGGGGGCCTCCACCGGGGAGCTGTTTTTT; CDR3aa: CASRQGLAGASTGELFF
v_gene: TRBV30; d_gene: -; j_gene: TRBJ2-1; CDR3nt: TGTGCCTGGAGTTTCATCTTCCCGGGAGTAGGTGAGCAGTTCTTC; CDR3aa: CAWSFIFPGVGEQFF
v_gene: TRBV11-1; d_gene: TRBD1; j_gene: TRBJ2-2; CDR3nt: TGTGCCAGCAGCCTGGGACAGGGAAATGCCGGGGAGCTGTTTTTT; CDR3aa: CASSLGQGNAGELFF
v_gene: TRBV18; d_gene: TRBD1; j_gene: TRBJ1-4; CDR3nt: TGTGCCAGCTCACGGGACAGCATTAATGAAAAACTGTTTTTT; CDR3aa: CASSRDSINEKLFF
v_gene: TRBV10-2; d_gene: TRBD2; j_gene: TRBJ2-2; CDR3nt: TGCGCCAGCAGTGCTCAAGCGGGAGGGCACGGGGAGCTGTTTTTT; CDR3aa: CASSAQAGGHGELFF